The source of this T cell receptor beta chain is a study of vaccination and CD4 T cells after COVID-19 (dated by TCRdb to 2021 to 2024). With regard to the full study: The convalescent cohort comprised six males and four females, including two Hispanic individuals, seven Caucasians, two Asians and one multiracial person. Two doses of either the Pfizer-BioNTech BNT162b2 vaccine (n=8) or the Moderna mRNA-1273 vaccine (n=2) were administered to participants. Post-COVID blood samples from convalescent patients were collected a median of around 100 days after diagnosis, with a range of 35 to 161 days. Post-vaccine blood samples were collected a median of around 10 weeks after the second vaccine dose, ranging from about 12 to 250 days. For stimulating the cultures, overlapping spike peptide pools were used, derived from SARS-CoV-2 as well as from the common cold coronaviruses HCoV-NL63, HCoV-OC43 and HCoV-229E. As controls, cultures received a CEFX viral epitope pool (the positive control), an HIV-1 Nef peptide pool (the negative control), or no peptide at all. In 9 to 11 COVID-19 convalescent patients and a few infection-naive healthy vaccine recipients, researchers compared the spike-specific CD4+ TCR repertoire from before mRNA vaccination with the repertoire from after. At the TCR clonotype level, an earlier paper using these donors assessed memory CD4+ T cell crossreactivity between SARS-CoV-2 and common cold coronavirus spike proteins. What the study reported, not specific to this receptor: An increase in the median number of SARS-CoV-2-reactive clonotypes from around 20 after infection to 38 after vaccination was observed, but the change was not found to be significant. Of the vaccine-specific clones in convalescent patients, 304 of 307, or nearly all, reacted only to SARS-CoV-2 spike and did not cross-react with common cold coronaviruses. Among the post-vaccine SARS-CoV-2-reactive clones in convalescent patients, a median about 89% showed up only after vaccination, which suggests vaccine-specific priming. Relatively few convalescent patients were included in the study, and early timepoints after natural infection were not analyzed.

Reading the germline V gene gives CDR1 WSHSY and CDR2 SAAADI. The CDR3 goes from the cysteine to the phenylalanine over 15 residues. Only the CDR3 region is kept as DNA, spanning 45 bases read in frame from base 1. Trimming costs V 0 bases and J 9 bases, and their ends lie 14 bases apart. What this sample's treatment or condition label stands for: approximately nine-day PBMC culture with coronavirus spike peptide pools or control peptides (ViraFEST assay). CD4+ T cells from unexposed donors were collected before the COVID-19 pandemic (2011-2018). The ViraFEST assay, used in the study, expanded antigen-specific T cells with peptide pools and then identified the expanded clonotypes through TCR sequencing. PBMCs were cultured at around 2 million per well in IMDM supplemented with around 5.5% human AB serum and 10 IU/ml IL-2, with around 10 ug/ml peptide pools added. Half of the culture medium was replaced with fresh IL-2-containing medium on days 3 and 7. After 10 to 11 days of culture, CD4+ T cells were isolated by negative selection with the EasySep CD4+ T cell isolation kit. Unexposed donor CD4+ T cells were tested for reactivity to SARS-CoV-2 S and N and four common cold coronavirus spike pools, as cell number allowed. Ficoll-Paque Plus gradient centrifugation was used to isolate PBMCs from whole blood, and the isolated PBMCs were then either used fresh or cryopreserved at -140C. Each culture condition was generally run in triplicate wells. The leukapheresis product for the unexposed donors was obtained through commercial purchase.

As regards this clonotype: What antigen it recognizes has not been identified. No clone much larger than this one lies a single base away; base qualities are absent.

Receptor libraries were prepared by PCR. At the Johns Hopkins FTIC core, DNA from the cultured CD4+ T cells underwent TCR sequencing with the Oncomine TCR Beta short-read assay. Genomic DNA was extracted from the cultured CD4+ T cells with the QIAamp micro DNA kit. Oncomine TCR Beta libraries made from cultured CD4+ T cells were pooled using unique dual indexes and sequenced on an Illumina iSeq 100. Regarding the original processing steps: Non-productive sequences were removed, and CDR3s not starting with C, not ending with F or W, or shorter than 7 amino acids were discarded. The MANAFEST web application identified antigen-specific clonotypes by comparing peptide-stimulated wells against reference wells and other culture wells. Positive clones required FDR below 0.05, an odds ratio above 5, and productive frequency above 0.1% in at least two of three replicate wells. Cross-reactive clonotypes were defined as significantly expanded in both SARS-CoV-2 spike wells and at least one common cold coronavirus spike condition. CDR3 homology was assessed with Levenshtein distances (stringdist) and unrooted phylogenetic trees (ape) in R version 3.6.1. TCRdb reworked the public reads: Q25 trimming with fastp, MiXCR clone assembly, productive beta chains retained. Rows are combined by CDR3 protein, so each entry shows the most common genes and DNA. The V and J calls, along with clone size, are taken from TCRdb and not from the paper's own processing. The table for this sample lists roughly 6,800 distinct CDR3 sequences; roughly 32% of them were counted only once. The ten largest clones capture roughly 22% of the sample.

The chain couples TRBV10-2 to TRBJ2-2; the D gene identity is not certain. Sequenced material: CD4+ T cells from blood, cultured in vitro. The clonotype originates from a human donor in good health. CDR3 sequence: CASSESTPAGRELFF. The sequence in DNA is TGCGCCAGCAGTGAGTCGACTCCGGCCGGCCGGGAGCTGTTTTTT.